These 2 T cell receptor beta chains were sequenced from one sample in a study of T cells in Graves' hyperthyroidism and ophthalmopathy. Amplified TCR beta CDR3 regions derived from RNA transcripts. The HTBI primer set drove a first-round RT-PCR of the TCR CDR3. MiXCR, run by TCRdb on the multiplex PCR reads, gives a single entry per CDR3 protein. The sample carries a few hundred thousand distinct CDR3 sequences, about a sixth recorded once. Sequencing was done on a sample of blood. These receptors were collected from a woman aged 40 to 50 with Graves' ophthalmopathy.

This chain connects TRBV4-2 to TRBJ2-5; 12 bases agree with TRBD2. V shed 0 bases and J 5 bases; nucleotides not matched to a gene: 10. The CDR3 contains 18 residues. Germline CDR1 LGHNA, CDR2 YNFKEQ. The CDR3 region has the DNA TGTGCCAGCAGCCAAGATCTGGCTAGCGGGGGGGCCGGGGAGACCCAGTACTTC. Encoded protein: CASSQDLASGGAGETQYF.

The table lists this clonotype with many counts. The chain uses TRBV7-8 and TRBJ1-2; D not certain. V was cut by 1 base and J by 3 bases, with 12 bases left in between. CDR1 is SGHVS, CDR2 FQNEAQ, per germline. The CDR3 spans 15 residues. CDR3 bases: TGTGCCAGCAGCTTAGGCGGGTTGCCGGACTATGGCTACACCTTC. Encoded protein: CASSLGGLPDYGYTF.